The present T cell receptor beta chain was sequenced within a study of CD8+CD57+ T cells in acquired aplastic anemia. Study details: Sorted CD4+ and CD8+ cell DNA averaged 3.2 ug. For CD4+ cells, healthy donors had an average of approximately 9.8 million reads. Study observations and caveats: Simpson's diversity of CD8+ cells was not significantly different in patients compared with controls. Almost 30 sequences, all CD8+ CDR3, were shared between patients and controls.

For CDR3 and TCR beta VDJ profiling, genomic DNA was the template used. TCRdb recomputed calls from the reads with MiXCR, one row per CDR3 protein. The table includes some 130,000 distinct CDR3 sequences, 41% detected once. Germline CDR1 reads SGHRS; CDR2 reads YFSETQ. This CDR3 region has 12 residues. V shed 7 bases and J shed 4 bases, with 12 bases lying between them. The sample holds many counts of this clonotype. Its antigen is unknown. Sequencing input: sorted CD4+, CD8+, or CD8+CD57+ T cells (not recorded which) from PBMCs. The TCR was taken from a human donor in good health, serving as a control. The chain combines TRBV5-1 with TRBJ2-7; no firm D call. The CDR3 reads CASGTNEYEQYF. The CDR3 DNA reads as TGCGCCAGCGGAACCAACGAGTACGAGCAGTACTTC.